The entry below describes one TCR beta chain. The data stem from a study of CD8 T cells in Susac syndrome. The control participants were healthy donors, and these controls were matched with respect to both age and sex. Purification of the CD8+ and CD4+ T cells relied on negative isolation, and TEMRA cells underwent FACS enrichment. The RNA, roughly 0.45 to 1 ug, was put through reverse transcription using random hexamers. By means of immunoSEQ multiplex PCR, TCR beta CDR3 spanning 54 Vbeta and 13 Jbeta underwent amplification. One entry per CDR3 protein results from TCRdb running MiXCR on the immunoSEQ multiplex PCR reads. This repertoire shows roughly 28,000 distinct CDR3 sequences, roughly 94% found once; its top ten account for about 0.27%. Sequencing was carried out using CD8+ T cells from PBMCs. This sequence originates from a human donor in good health.

This CDR3 reads CASSLRWGTDTQYF. The DNA for the CDR3 is TGTGCCAGCAGCTTAAGATGGGGGACAGATACGCAGTATTTT. V is TRBV7-2 and J is TRBJ2-3, with D possibly being TRBD1 or TRBD2 (5 bases each). Germline V gene lookup returns CDR1 SGHTA and CDR2 FQGNSA. This CDR3 contains 14 residues. V lost 2 bases and J lost 3, with 9 bases in between.